The T cell receptor beta chain under discussion was sequenced for a study of Ad26.COV2.S vaccination and SARS-CoV-2 variants. Overall study results and limits: Across vaccine and placebo recipients, the breadth of non-spike TCRs was similar. Post-vaccination breadth of spike-specific CD8+ and CD4+ T cell responses was reportedly substantial.

Of note for this clone: Its antigen is as yet unknown.

The CDR3 has 14 residues. Trimming left V 7 bases short and J 9 bases short, with 18 bases between. The germline V gene has CDR1 ENHRY and CDR2 SYGVKD. Method: immunoSEQ multiplex PCR; TCRdb's copy keeps in-frame clones and lacks some. Here the sample spans about 350,000 clones, just over 90% being singletons. Sequenced material: peripheral blood, taken after recovery from COVID-19. This sequence originates from a human donor who had recovered from COVID-19. V usage is TRBV10-3 and J usage is TRBJ2-2; no clear D. For the CDR3, the DNA is TGTGCCATCACCTCGACCAATGAGGCGCGGGAGCTGTTTTTT. Translating gives CAITSTNEARELFF.